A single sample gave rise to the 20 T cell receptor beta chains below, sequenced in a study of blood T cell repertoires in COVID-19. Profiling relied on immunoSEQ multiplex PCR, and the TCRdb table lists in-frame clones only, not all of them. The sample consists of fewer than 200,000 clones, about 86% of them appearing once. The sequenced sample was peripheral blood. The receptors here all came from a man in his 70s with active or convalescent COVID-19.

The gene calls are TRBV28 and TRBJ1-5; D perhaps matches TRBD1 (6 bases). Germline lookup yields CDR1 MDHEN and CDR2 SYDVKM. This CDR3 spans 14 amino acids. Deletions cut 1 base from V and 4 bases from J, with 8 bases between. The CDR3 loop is CASSLSDRNQPQHF. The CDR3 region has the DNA TGTGCCAGCAGTTTATCCGACAGGAATCAGCCCCAGCATTTT.

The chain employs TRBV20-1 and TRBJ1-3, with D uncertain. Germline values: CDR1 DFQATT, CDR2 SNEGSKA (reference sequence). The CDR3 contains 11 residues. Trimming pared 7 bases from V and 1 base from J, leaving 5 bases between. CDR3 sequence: CSGTSGNTIYF. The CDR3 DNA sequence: TGCAGTGGCACATCTGGAAACACCATATATTTT.

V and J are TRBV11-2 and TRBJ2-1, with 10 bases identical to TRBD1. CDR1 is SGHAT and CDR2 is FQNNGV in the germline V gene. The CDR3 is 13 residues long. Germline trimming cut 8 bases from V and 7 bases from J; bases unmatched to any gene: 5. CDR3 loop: CASGTGARNEQFF. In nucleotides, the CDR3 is TGTGCCAGCGGGACAGGGGCTCGGAATGAGCAGTTCTTC. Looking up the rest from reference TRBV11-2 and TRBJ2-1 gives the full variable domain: EAGVAQSPRYKIIEKRQSVAFWCNPISGHATLYWYQQILGQGPKLLIQFQNNGVVDDSQLPKDRFSAERLKGVDSTLKIQPAKLEDSAVYLCASGTGARNEQFFGPGTRLTVL.

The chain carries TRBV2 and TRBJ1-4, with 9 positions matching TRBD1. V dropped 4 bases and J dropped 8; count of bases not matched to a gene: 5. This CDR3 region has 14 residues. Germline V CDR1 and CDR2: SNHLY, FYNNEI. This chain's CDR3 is CASSGDRVVEKLFF. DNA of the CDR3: TGTGCCAGCAGTGGGGACAGGGTCGTCGAAAAACTGTTTTTT.

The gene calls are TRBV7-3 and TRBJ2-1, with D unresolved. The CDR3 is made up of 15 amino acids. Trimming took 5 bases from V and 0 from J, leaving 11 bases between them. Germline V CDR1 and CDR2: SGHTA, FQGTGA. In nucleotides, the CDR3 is TGTGCCAGCAGCCTCGACACGAACTCCTACAATGAGCAGTTCTTC. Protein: CASSLDTNSYNEQFF.

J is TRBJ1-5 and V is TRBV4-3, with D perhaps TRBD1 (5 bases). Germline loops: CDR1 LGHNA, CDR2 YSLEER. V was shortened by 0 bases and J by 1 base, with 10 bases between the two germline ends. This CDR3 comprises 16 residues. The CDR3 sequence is CASSQEWGYSNQPQHF. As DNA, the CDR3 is TGCGCCAGCAGCCAAGAGTGGGGCTACAGCAATCAGCCCCAGCATTTT.

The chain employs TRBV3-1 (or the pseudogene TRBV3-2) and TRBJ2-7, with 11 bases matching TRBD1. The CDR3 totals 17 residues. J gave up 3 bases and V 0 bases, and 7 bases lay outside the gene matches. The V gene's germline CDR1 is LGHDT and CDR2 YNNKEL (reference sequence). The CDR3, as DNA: TGTGCCAGCAGCCAAGACGCGGGGACAGGGGGGGTCTACGAGCAGTACTTC. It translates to CASSQDAGTGGVYEQYF.

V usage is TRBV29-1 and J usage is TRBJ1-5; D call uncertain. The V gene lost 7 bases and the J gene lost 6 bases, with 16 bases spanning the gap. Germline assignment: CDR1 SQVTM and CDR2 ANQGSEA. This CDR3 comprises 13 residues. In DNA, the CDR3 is TGCAGCGCCGACGTGGGTCGGGGTCAGCCCCAGCATTTT. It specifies CSADVGRGQPQHF.

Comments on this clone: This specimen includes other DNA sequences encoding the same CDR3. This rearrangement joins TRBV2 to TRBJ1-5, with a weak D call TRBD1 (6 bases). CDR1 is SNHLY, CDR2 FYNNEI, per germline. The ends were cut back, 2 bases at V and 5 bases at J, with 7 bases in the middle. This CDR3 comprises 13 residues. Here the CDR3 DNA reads TGTGCCAGCAGTGAAACAGGGTATCAGCCCCAGCATTTT. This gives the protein CASSETGYQPQHF.

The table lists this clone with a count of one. The CDR3 region is CASSPQDRGSSNEKLFF. The CDR3 region has the DNA TGCGCCAGCAGCCCACAAGACAGGGGTTCATCTAATGAAAAACTGTTTTTT. This chain uses TRBV5-1 with TRBJ1-4, with 8 bases matching TRBD1. The CDR3 covers 17 residues. The germline V gene has CDR1 SGHRS and CDR2 YFSETQ. Trimming cost V 4 bases and J 3 bases; bases outside gene matches: 11.

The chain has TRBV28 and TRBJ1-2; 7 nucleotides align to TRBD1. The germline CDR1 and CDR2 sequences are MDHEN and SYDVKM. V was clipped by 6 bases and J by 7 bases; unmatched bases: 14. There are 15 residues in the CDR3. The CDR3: CASRRRQGVSRGYTF. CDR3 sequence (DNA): TGTGCCAGCAGACGTCGACAGGGAGTGAGTCGTGGCTACACCTTC.

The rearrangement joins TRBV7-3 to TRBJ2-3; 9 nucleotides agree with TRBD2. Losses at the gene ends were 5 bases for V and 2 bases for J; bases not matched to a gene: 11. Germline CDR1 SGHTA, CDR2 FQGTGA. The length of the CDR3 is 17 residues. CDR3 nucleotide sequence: TGTGCCAGCAGCCCCCGGGCCAGCGGGAGGATCACAGATACGCAGTATTTT. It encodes CASSPRASGRITDTQYF.

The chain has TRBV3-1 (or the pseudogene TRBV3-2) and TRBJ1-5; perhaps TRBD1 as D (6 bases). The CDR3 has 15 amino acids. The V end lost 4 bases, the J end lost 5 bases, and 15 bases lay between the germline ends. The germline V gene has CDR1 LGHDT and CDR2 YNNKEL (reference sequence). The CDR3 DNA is TGTGCCAGCAGCCCTCTAGGGGGGGGCGATCAGCCCCAGCATTTT. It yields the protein CASSPLGGGDQPQHF.

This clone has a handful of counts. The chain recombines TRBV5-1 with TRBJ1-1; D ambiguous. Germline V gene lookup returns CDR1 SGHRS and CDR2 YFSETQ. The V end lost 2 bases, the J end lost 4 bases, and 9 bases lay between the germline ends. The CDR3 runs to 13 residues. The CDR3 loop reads CASSFSGGTEAFF. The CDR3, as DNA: TGCGCCAGCAGCTTCTCCGGAGGCACTGAAGCTTTCTTT.

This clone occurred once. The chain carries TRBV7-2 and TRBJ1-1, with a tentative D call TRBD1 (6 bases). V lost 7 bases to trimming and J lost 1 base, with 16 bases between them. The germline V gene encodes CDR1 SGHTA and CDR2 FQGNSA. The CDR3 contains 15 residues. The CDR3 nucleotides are TGTGCCAGCAACCTTCACAGGGAACGGAACACTGAAGCTTTCTTT. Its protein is CASNLHRERNTEAFF.

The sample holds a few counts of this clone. The CDR3 here is CASSFGTSGAQETQYF. In nucleotides, the CDR3 is TGTGCCAGCAGCTTCGGGACTAGCGGGGCCCAAGAGACCCAGTACTTC. The rearrangement uses TRBV7-6 and TRBJ2-5; 13 nucleotides match TRBD2. After removal of 3 bases from V and 1 base from J, the junction contained 2 bases not matched to a gene. Per germline, CDR1 SGHVS and CDR2 FNYEAQ. CDR3 length: 16 residues.

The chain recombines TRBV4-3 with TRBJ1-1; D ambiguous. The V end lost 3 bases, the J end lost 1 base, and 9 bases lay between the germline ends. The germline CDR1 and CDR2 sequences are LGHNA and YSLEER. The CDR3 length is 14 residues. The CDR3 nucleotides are TGCGCCAGCAGCCAGACACCGGCGAACACTGAAGCTTTCTTT. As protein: CASSQTPANTEAFF.

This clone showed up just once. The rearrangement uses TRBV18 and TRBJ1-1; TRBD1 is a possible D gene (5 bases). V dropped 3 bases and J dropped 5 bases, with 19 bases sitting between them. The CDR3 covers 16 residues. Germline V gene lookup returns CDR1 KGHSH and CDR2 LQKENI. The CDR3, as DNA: TGTGCCAGCTCACCGGTAATGCAGGGTCAGAGGACTGAAGCTTTCTTT. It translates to CASSPVMQGQRTEAFF.

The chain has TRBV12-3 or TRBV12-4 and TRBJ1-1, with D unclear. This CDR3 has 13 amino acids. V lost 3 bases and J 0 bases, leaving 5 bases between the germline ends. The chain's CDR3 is CASSFQMNTEAFF. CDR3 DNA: TGTGCCAGCAGTTTCCAGATGAACACTGAAGCTTTCTTT.

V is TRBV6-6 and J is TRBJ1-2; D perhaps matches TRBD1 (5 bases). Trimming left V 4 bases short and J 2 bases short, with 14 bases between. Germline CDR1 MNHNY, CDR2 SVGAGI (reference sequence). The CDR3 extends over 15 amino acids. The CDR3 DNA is TGTGCCAGCAGTTCCCAGGGCCAACTCAACTATGGCTACACCTTC. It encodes CASSSQGQLNYGYTF.